This passage covers 28 T cell receptor beta chains from one sample sequenced in a study of OX40 agonist ivuxolimab in advanced cancers. Sequencing used immunoSEQ multiplex PCR; TCRdb keeps in-frame clones, though not all of them. Among 35,000 to 45,000 clones listed, around 86% were seen once. The sequences come from CD4+ or CD8+ T cells sorted from blood, collected in a trial of the OX40 agonist ivuxolimab. The receptors come from an adult with an advanced solid tumor such as melanoma, head and neck, liver or kidney cancer.

This clone came up once. The rearrangement uses TRBV6-6 and TRBJ2-7; TRBD2 aligns across 9 bases. CDR1 is MNHNY and CDR2 is SVGAGI in the germline V gene (reference sequence). With V trimmed by 1 base and J by 1 base, 5 bases remained unmatched. The CDR3 spans 16 residues. The CDR3: CASSYLSSGESYEQYF. For the CDR3, the DNA is TGTGCCAGCAGTTACTTATCTAGCGGGGAATCCTACGAGCAGTACTTC.

The rearrangement uses TRBV28 and TRBJ2-7; D is unclear. V dropped 2 bases and J dropped 5 bases, with 4 bases sitting between them. CDR3 length: 11 amino acids. Germline V lookup: CDR1 MDHEN, CDR2 SYDVKM. CDR3 region: CASSLGHEQYF. In nucleotides, the CDR3 is TGTGCCAGCAGTTTAGGGCACGAGCAGTACTTC.

The chain joins TRBV5-6 to TRBJ1-2; TRBD1 is a possible D gene (5 bases). Looked up from germline, CDR1 is SGHDT and CDR2 is YYEEEE. V lost 2 bases to trimming and J lost 4 bases, with 9 bases between them. The CDR3 length is 13 residues. The CDR3 DNA follows: TGTGCCAGCAGCTTAGGAGGGGTCTATGGCTACACCTTC. It encodes CASSLGGVYGYTF.

J is TRBJ2-5 and V is TRBV12-2; no DNA check was done on the table's D call, TRBD2. The better agreement between TRBJ2-7 and the DNA end casts doubt on the J call. TRBV12-2 is shown as a pseudogene. This CDR3 has 12 residues. The CDR3 here is CASRITSYEQYF. The CDR3 DNA is TGTGCAAGTCGCATCACCTCCTACGAGCAGTACTTC.

The chain uses TRBV30 and TRBJ2-1; 10 bases match TRBD1. CDR1 is GTSNPN, CDR2 SVGIG, per germline (reference sequence). This CDR3 is 15 amino acids long. V lost 8 bases, J lost 9 bases, and 16 bases stayed unmatched. The CDR3 bases are TGTGCCGGAAAATATCCGGGACAGGGGACAAGTGAGCAGTTCTTC. Protein: CAGKYPGQGTSEQFF. Combining the CDR3 with reference TRBV30 and TRBJ2-1 gives the whole variable domain SQTIHQWPATLVQPVGSPLSLECTVEGTSNPNLYWYRQAAGRGLQLLFYSVGIGQISSEVPQNLSASRPQDRQFILSSKKLLLSDSGFYLCAGKYPGQGTSEQFFGPGTRLTVL.

The rearrangement links TRBV4-1 to TRBJ2-7, with D tentatively TRBD1 or TRBD2 (6 bases each). In germline, CDR1 is MGHRA, CDR2 YSYEKL. CDR3 length: 16 residues. V was pared by 0 bases and J by 2 bases, with 14 bases between. The chain's CDR3 is CASSQEWRGSPYEQYF. The CDR3 nucleotides are TGCGCCAGCAGCCAAGAATGGAGGGGGTCCCCCTACGAGCAGTACTTC.

Only one count was recorded for this clone. V gene TRBV7-9 combines with J gene TRBJ2-3; 7 nucleotides align to TRBD2. The V and J ends lost 5 bases and 2 bases, in that order; junction bases with no gene match: 7. The germline gives CDR1 SEHNR, CDR2 FQNEAQ (reference sequence). The CDR3 totals 15 residues. In DNA, the CDR3 is TGTGCCAGCAGCCCCGGGCTAGCGGCCACAGATACGCAGTATTTT. Residues: CASSPGLAATDTQYF. Based on the CDR3 plus reference TRBV7-9 and TRBJ2-3, the full variable domain is DTGVSQNPRHKITKRGQNVTFRCDPISEHNRLYWYRQTLGQGPEFLTYFQNEAQLEKSRLLSDRFSAERPKGSFSTLEIQRTEQGDSAMYLCASSPGLAATDTQYFGPGTRLTVL.

V gene TRBV7-2 combines with J gene TRBJ2-3; maybe TRBD2 (5 bases). The CDR3 has 12 residues. V was shortened by 5 bases and J by 6 bases, with 9 bases between the two germline ends. Looked up from germline, CDR1 is SGHTA and CDR2 is FQGNSA. The CDR3 here is CASSLDFDTQYF. In nucleotides, the CDR3 is TGTGCCAGCAGCCTGGACTTTGATACGCAGTATTTT.

The chain joins TRBV7-9 to TRBJ2-2; no reliable D call. Germline V CDR1 and CDR2: SEHNR, FQNEAQ (reference sequence). CDR3 length: 15 amino acids. The V end was cut by 3 bases, the J end by 1 base, with 9 bases between. The CDR3 DNA reads as TGTGCCAGCAGCTTTTACACTGGGAACACCGGGGAGCTGTTTTTT. Translating it yields CASSFYTGNTGELFF.

The chain joins TRBV14 to TRBJ1-2; D remains ambiguous. CDR1 and CDR2 (germline): SGHDN, FVKESK. The CDR3 length is 12 residues. The ends were cut back, 2 bases at V and 4 bases at J, with 5 bases in the middle. The CDR3 reads CASSQQGYGYTF. The CDR3 DNA reads as TGTGCCAGCAGCCAACAAGGCTATGGCTACACCTTC.

There are a few counts of this clone. The chain uses TRBV19 and TRBJ1-5; 12 nucleotides match TRBD1. This CDR3 spans 14 amino acids. Germline CDR1 and CDR2: LNHDA and SQIVND (reference sequence). The ends lost 5 bases at V and 6 bases at J; junction bases unmatched: 2. The CDR3 nucleotides read TGTGCCAGTAGTGGGACAGGGGGCAGTCAGCCCCAGCATTTT. The encoded protein is CASSGTGGSQPQHF.

This clone showed up just once. This chain links TRBV5-6 with TRBJ2-7, with D unclear. With 0 bases removed from V and 2 bases from J, the gap between germline ends came to 9 bases. This CDR3 is built from 14 residues. The germline V gene has CDR1 SGHDT and CDR2 YYEEEE. The CDR3 spells CASSLGPDPYEQYF. The CDR3 nucleotides are TGTGCCAGCAGCTTGGGACCAGACCCCTACGAGCAGTACTTC.

V gene TRBV5-1 combines with J gene TRBJ1-5, with 11 bases aligning to TRBD1. The CDR3 runs 18 residues. With 4 bases clipped from V and 0 bases from J, the junction kept 9 bases outside the gene matches. Germline V lookup: CDR1 SGHRS, CDR2 YFSETQ. The CDR3 region has the DNA TGCGCCAGCAGCAAACGGGGACAGGGGGGTCTTAGCAATCAGCCCCAGCATTTT. Its translation is CASSKRGQGGLSNQPQHF.

V gene TRBV25-1 combines with J gene TRBJ2-1; 8 bases match TRBD1. Germline values: CDR1 MGHDK, CDR2 SYGVNS. The CDR3 totals 15 residues. V dropped 3 bases and J dropped 2; count of bases not matched to a gene: 3. The CDR3 here is CASSEAGGTYNEQFF. CDR3 bases: TGTGCCAGCAGTGAGGCAGGGGGCACCTACAATGAGCAGTTCTTC.

V is TRBV11-2 and J is TRBJ2-7; D unclear. Trimming pared 1 base from V and 7 bases from J, leaving 5 bases between. Looked up from germline, CDR1 is SGHAT and CDR2 is FQNNGV. The CDR3 runs to 11 residues. CDR3: CASSLVGEQYF. The CDR3 DNA follows: TGTGCCAGCAGCTTAGTCGGGGAGCAGTACTTC.

The gene calls are TRBV29-1 and TRBJ1-4; no clear D. Trimming took 4 bases from V and 7 from J, leaving 16 bases between them. The germline V gene has CDR1 SQVTM and CDR2 ANQGSEA. The CDR3 length is 14 residues. The CDR3 nucleotides are TGCAGCGTTGGATTTGCCGGCCTGGGTGAAAAACTGTTTTTT. It codes for CSVGFAGLGEKLFF.

Notes on this clone: A read error is likely here: a far larger clone is one base away. This chain connects TRBV11-2 to TRBJ2-3; D gene uncertain. This CDR3 comprises 11 residues. CDR1 and CDR2 (germline): SGHAT, FQNNGV. Trimming removed 6 bases at V and 1 base at J, with 2 bases between. The CDR3 DNA reads as TGTGCCAGCAGTCGCACAGATACGCAGTATTTT. Amino acid sequence: CASSRTDTQYF.

The CDR3 nucleotides are TGTGCCAGCAGCTTAGACGAGGGGGGCGCGGAGACCCAGTACTTC. It specifies CASSLDEGGAETQYF. J is TRBJ2-5 and V is TRBV7-9, with D perhaps being TRBD1 or TRBD2 (6 bases each). Germline CDR1 is SEHNR and CDR2 is FQNEAQ (reference sequence). This CDR3 is built from 15 residues. Trimming shortened V by 1 base and J by 5 bases, and 14 bases separated the two germline ends.

This clone was seen just once. The V call is TRBV10-3, the J call TRBJ2-1; tentatively, D is TRBD2 (5 bases). CDR3 length: 9 residues. The V end was cut by 11 bases, the J end by 8 bases, with 7 bases between. Per germline, CDR1 ENHRY and CDR2 SYGVKD. CDR3 residues: CAAGDEQFF. The CDR3 DNA follows: TGTGCCGCGGGCGATGAGCAGTTCTTC.

This clone was detected a few times. The chain carries TRBV7-2 and TRBJ1-1; no clear D gene. Looked up from germline, CDR1 is SGHTA and CDR2 is FQGNSA. The CDR3 is 15 amino acids. The V gene lost 2 bases and the J gene lost 6 bases, with 16 bases spanning the gap. CDR3 sequence (DNA): TGTGCCAGCAGCTTATTGGGTCGGATTGAGCCTGAAGCTTTCTTT. Translation: CASSLLGRIEPEAFF.

The chain is built from TRBV6-5 and TRBJ2-3; TRBD2 matches at 8 bases. CDR1 MNHEY and CDR2 SVGAGI come from the germline V gene. The CDR3 length is 13 residues. J lost 7 bases, V lost 7 bases, and 7 bases had no gene match. The CDR3 nucleotides read TGTGCCAGCACGGGACTAGTTACGAATACGCAGTATTTT. Its translation: CASTGLVTNTQYF.

The rearrangement links TRBV5-8 to TRBJ2-6; weak D call: TRBD1 (6 bases). V gave up 4 bases and J gave up 0 bases, with 8 bases separating them. Germline V gives CDR1 SGHTS, CDR2 YDEGEE. The CDR3 runs to 15 residues. The CDR3 DNA reads as TGTGCCAGCAGCGCAGGGGACTCTGGGGCCAACGTCCTGACTTTC. It is translated as CASSAGDSGANVLTF. The full variable domain, completed using reference TRBV5-8 and TRBJ2-6, is EAGVTQSPTHLIKTRGQQATLRCSPISGHTSVYWYQQALGLGLQFLLWYDEGEERNRGNFPPRFSGRQFPNYSSELNVNALELEDSALYLCASSAGDSGANVLTFGAGSRLTVL.

The gene calls are TRBV5-1 and TRBJ2-3, with 16 bases aligning to TRBD2. J gave up 4 bases and V 4 bases, and 3 bases lay outside the gene matches. Germline V CDR1 and CDR2: SGHRS, YFSETQ. The CDR3 is 16 residues long. The CDR3 sequence: CASSGGLAGGPDTQYF. The DNA of the CDR3 is TGCGCCAGCAGCGGGGGACTAGCGGGAGGGCCAGATACGCAGTATTTT.

The rearrangement links TRBV6-6 to TRBJ2-7; 11 bases agree with TRBD2. V lost 6 bases and J lost 2; bases outside the gene matches: 6. The CDR3 covers 15 residues. Per the germline V gene, CDR1 is MNHNY and CDR2 is SVGAGI (reference sequence). The CDR3 DNA reads TGTGCCAGCAGCAAGGTAGCGGGGGGGGCCTACGAGCAGTACTTC. Translation gives CASSKVAGGAYEQYF.

V usage is TRBV13 and J usage is TRBJ1-1, with no clear D. V dropped 5 bases and J dropped 5 bases, with 9 bases sitting between them. The V gene's germline CDR1 is PRHDT and CDR2 FYEKMQ (reference sequence). This CDR3 is built from 12 residues. CDR3 residues: CASSRSWTEAFF. The CDR3 region has the DNA TGTGCCAGCAGCCGCTCATGGACTGAAGCTTTCTTT.

V usage is TRBV19 and J usage is TRBJ2-1, with 11 bases that match TRBD1. This CDR3 region has 14 residues. The V gene's germline CDR1 is LNHDA and CDR2 SQIVND (reference sequence). J gave up 6 bases and V 8 bases, and 6 bases lay outside the gene matches. In DNA form, the CDR3 reads TGTGCCAGTGCCGGGACAGGGGGGTTCAATGAGCAGTTCTTC. Translating gives CASAGTGGFNEQFF.

The rearrangement joins TRBV5-6 to TRBJ2-5; the D is unclear. Germline values: CDR1 SGHDT, CDR2 YYEEEE. The length of the CDR3 is 12 residues. Trimming took off 2 bases at V and 2 bases at J, with 4 bases between the two ends. In DNA form, the CDR3 reads TGTGCCAGCAGCTTTGATCAAGAGACCCAGTACTTC. This codes for CASSFDQETQYF.

This chain joins TRBV30 and TRBJ2-1, with D unclear. The V gene lost 0 bases and the J gene lost 7 bases, with 4 bases spanning the gap. CDR1 is GTSNPN and CDR2 is SVGIG in the germline V gene (reference sequence). CDR3 size: 11 residues. The CDR3, as DNA: TGTGCCTGGAGTGTCGAAAATGAGCAGTTCTTC. Translating gives CAWSVENEQFF.